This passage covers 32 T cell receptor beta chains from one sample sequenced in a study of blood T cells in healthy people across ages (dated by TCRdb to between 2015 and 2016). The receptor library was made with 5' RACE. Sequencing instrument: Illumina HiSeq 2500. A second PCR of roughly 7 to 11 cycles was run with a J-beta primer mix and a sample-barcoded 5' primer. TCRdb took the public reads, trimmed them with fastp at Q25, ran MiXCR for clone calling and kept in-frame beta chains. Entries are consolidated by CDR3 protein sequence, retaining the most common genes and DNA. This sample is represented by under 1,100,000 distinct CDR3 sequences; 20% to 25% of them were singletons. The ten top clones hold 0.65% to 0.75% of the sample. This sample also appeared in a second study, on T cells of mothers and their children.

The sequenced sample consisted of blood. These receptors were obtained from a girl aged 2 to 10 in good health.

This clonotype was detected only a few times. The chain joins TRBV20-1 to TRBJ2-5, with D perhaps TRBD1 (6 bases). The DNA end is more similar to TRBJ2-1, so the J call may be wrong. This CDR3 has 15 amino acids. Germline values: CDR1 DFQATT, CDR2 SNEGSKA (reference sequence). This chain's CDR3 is CSVNQGGFDYNEQFF. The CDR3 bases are TGCAGTGTTAATCAAGGGGGTTTCGACTACAATGAGCAGTTCTTC.

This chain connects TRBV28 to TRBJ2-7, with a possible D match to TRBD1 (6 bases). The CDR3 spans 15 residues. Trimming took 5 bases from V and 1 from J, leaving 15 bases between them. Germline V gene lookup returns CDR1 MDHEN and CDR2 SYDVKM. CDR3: CASSPLNRDSYEQYF. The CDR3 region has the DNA TGTGCCAGCAGTCCCTTGAACAGGGATTCCTACGAGCAGTACTTC.

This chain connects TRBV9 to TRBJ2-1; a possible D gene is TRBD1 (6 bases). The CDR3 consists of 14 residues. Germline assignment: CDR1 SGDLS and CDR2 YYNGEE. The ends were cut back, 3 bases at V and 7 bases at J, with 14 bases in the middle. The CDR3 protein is CASSGVDSSNEQFF. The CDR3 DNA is TGTGCCAGCAGCGGGGTGGACAGCTCTAATGAGCAGTTCTTC.

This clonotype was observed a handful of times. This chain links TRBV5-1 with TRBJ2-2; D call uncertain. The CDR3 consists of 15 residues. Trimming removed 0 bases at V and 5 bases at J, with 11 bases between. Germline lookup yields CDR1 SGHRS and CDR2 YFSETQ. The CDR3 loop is CASSLDPQRTGELFF. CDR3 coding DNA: TGCGCCAGCAGCTTGGACCCCCAGAGGACCGGGGAGCTGTTTTTT.

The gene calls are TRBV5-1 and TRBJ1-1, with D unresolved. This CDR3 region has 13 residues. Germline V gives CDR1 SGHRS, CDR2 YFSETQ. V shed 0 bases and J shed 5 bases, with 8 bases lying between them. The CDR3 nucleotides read TGCGCCAGCAGCTTGGCCAAGGTAACTGAAGCTTTCTTT. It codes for CASSLAKVTEAFF.

The CDR3 nucleotides read TGTGCCAGCAGCTTGGTGGGAGGGCCTTTAGAGACCCAGTACTTC. Its translation: CASSLVGGPLETQYF. The chain couples TRBV5-6 to TRBJ2-5; 7 bases are shared with TRBD2. V was pared by 0 bases and J by 4 bases, with 6 bases of the junction left unmatched. This CDR3 has 15 amino acids. Germline values: CDR1 SGHDT, CDR2 YYEEEE.

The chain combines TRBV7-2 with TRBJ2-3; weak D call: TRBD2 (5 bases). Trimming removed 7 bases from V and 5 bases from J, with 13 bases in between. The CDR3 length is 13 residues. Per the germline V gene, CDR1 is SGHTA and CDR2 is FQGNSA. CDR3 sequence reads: CASNSGRGDTQYF. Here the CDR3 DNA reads TGTGCCAGCAACTCGGGTCGGGGAGATACGCAGTATTTT. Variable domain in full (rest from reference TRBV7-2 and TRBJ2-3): GAGVSQSPSNKVTEKGKDVELRCDPISGHTALYWYRQSLGQGLEFLIYFQGNSAPDKSGLPSDRFSAERTGGSVSTLTIQRTQQEDSAVYLCASNSGRGDTQYFGPGTRLTVL.

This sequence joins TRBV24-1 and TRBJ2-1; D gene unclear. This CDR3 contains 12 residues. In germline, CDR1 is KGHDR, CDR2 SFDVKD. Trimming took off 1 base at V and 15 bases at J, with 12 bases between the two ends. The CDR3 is CATSDLDRRPFF. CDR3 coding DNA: TGTGCCACCAGTGATTTAGACCGAAGGCCGTTCTTC.

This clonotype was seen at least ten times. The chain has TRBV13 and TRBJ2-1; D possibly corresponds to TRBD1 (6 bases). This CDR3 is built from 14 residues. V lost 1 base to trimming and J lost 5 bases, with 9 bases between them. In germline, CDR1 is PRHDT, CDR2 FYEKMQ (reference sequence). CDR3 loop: CASSLVGHHNEQFF. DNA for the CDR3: TGTGCCAGCAGCTTAGTGGGACACCACAATGAGCAGTTCTTC.

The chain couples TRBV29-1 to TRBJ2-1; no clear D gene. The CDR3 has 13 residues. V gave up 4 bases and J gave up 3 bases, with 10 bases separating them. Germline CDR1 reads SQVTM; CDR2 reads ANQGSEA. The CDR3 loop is CSVGAVGYNEQFF. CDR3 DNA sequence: TGCAGCGTTGGAGCCGTAGGCTACAATGAGCAGTTCTTC.

CDR3 amino acids: CASSLVGREQPQHF. The CDR3, as DNA: TGTGCCAGCAGCTTGGTCGGCAGGGAACAGCCCCAGCATTTT. This chain uses TRBV5-6 with TRBJ1-5; a possible D gene is TRBD1 (5 bases). Germline loops: CDR1 SGHDT, CDR2 YYEEEE. The V end was cut by 0 bases, the J end by 7 bases, with 11 bases between. The length of the CDR3 is 14 residues.

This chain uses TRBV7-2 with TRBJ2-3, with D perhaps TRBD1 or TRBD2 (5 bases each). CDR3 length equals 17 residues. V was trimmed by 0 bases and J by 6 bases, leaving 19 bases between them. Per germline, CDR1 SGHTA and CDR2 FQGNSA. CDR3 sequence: CASSLAWDLPDRDTQYF. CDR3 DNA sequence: TGTGCCAGCAGCTTAGCTTGGGACCTCCCTGACCGGGATACGCAGTATTTT. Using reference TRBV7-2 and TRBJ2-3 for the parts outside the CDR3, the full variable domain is GAGVSQSPSNKVTEKGKDVELRCDPISGHTALYWYRQSLGQGLEFLIYFQGNSAPDKSGLPSDRFSAERTGGSVSTLTIQRTQQEDSAVYLCASSLAWDLPDRDTQYFGPGTRLTVL.

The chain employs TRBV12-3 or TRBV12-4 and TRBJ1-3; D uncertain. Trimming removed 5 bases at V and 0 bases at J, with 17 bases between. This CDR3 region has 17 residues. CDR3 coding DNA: TGTGCCAGCAGTCTCGAGAACCCGATTCTCTCTGGAAACACCATATATTTT. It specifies CASSLENPILSGNTIYF.

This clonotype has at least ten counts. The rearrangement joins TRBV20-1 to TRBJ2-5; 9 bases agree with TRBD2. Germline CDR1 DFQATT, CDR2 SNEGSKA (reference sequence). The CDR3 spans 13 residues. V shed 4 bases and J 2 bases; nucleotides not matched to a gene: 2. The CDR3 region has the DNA TGCAGTGCTAATCTAGCGGGACAAGAGACCCAGTACTTC. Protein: CSANLAGQETQYF.

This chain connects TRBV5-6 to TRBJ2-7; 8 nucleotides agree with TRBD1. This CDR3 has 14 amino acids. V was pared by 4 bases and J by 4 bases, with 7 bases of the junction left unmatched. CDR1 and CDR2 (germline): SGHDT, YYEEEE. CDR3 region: CASSLRDRWYEQYF. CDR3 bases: TGTGCCAGCAGCCTCCGGGACAGGTGGTACGAGCAGTACTTC. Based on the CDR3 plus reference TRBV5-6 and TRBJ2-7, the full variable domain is DAGVTQSPTHLIKTRGQQVTLRCSPKSGHDTVSWYQQALGQGPQFIFQYYEEEERQRGNFPDRFSGHQFPNYSSELNVNALLLGDSALYLCASSLRDRWYEQYFGPGTRLTVT.

CDR3 in amino acids: CASSLGLRYNEQFF. CDR3 nucleotide sequence: TGTGCCAGCAGCTTAGGACTAAGATACAATGAGCAGTTCTTC. The V call is TRBV7-2, the J call TRBJ2-1; TRBD2 is a possible D gene (5 bases). The CDR3 is 14 residues long. With 1 base removed from V and 4 bases from J, the gap between germline ends came to 8 bases. The V gene's germline CDR1 is SGHTA and CDR2 FQGNSA.

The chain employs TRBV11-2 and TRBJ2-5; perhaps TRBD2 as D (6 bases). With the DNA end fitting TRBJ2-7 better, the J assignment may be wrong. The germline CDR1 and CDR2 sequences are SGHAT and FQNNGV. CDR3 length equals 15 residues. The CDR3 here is CASSSGLALSYEQYF. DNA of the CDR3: TGTGCCAGCAGCTCGGGGCTAGCGCTCTCCTACGAGCAGTACTTC.

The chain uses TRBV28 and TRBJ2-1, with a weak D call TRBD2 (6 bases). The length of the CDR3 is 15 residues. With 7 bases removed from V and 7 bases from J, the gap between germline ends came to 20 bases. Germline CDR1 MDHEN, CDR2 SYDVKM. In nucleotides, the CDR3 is TGTGCCAGCAACCCTGCGGCGGGGCCTTGGAATGAGCAGTTCTTC. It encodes CASNPAAGPWNEQFF.

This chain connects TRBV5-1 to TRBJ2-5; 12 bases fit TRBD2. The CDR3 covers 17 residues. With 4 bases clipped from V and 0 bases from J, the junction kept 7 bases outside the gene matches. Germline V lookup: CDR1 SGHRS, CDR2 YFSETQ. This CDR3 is CASSAGLAGLDQETQYF. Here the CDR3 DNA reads TGCGCCAGCAGCGCCGGACTAGCGGGACTGGACCAAGAGACCCAGTACTTC.

CDR3 DNA sequence: TGCGCCAGCAGCCAAGATCAAGGACAGGGAATCCCTGAAGCTTTCTTT. This encodes CASSQDQGQGIPEAFF. V and J are TRBV4-1 and TRBJ1-1, with TRBD1 matching 8 bases. Germline V gene lookup returns CDR1 MGHRA and CDR2 YSYEKL. The V and J ends lost 0 bases and 6 bases, in that order; junction bases with no gene match: 9. CDR3 length equals 16 residues.

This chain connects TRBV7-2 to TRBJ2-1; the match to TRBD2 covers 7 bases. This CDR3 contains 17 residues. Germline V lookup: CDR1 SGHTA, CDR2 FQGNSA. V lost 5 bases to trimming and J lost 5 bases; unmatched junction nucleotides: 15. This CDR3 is CASSPRLLAEGNNEQFF. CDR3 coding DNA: TGTGCCAGCAGCCCTCGGTTGCTAGCGGAGGGTAACAATGAGCAGTTCTTC.

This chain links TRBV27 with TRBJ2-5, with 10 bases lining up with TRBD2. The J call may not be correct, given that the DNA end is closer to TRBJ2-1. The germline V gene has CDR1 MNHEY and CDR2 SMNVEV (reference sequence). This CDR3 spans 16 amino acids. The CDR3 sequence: CASSLSGLAASNEQFF. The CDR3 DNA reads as TGTGCCAGCAGTTTATCAGGACTAGCGGCAAGCAATGAGCAGTTCTTC.

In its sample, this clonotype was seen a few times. The CDR3 loop is CASSYDRTQGLYGYTF. The CDR3 DNA sequence: TGTGCCAGCAGTTACGACCGTACGCAAGGGCTCTATGGCTACACCTTC. The rearrangement uses TRBV6-2 or TRBV6-3 and TRBJ1-2; no firm D call. The germline V gene encodes CDR1 MNHEY and CDR2 SVGEGT. There are 16 residues in the CDR3. V was cut by 2 bases and J by 4 bases, with 17 bases left in between.

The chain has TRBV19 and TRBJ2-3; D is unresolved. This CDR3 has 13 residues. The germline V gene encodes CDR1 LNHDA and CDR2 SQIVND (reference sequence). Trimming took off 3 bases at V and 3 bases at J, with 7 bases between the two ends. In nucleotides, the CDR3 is TGTGCCAGTAGTATGGGTGCGACAGATACGCAGTATTTT. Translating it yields CASSMGATDTQYF.

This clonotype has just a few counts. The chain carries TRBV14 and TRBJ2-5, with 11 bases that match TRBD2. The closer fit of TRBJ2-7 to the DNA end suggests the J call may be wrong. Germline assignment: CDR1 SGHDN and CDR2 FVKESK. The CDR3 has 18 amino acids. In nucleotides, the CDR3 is TGTGCCAGCAGCCAAAATATAGCGGGAGGGCCCAGCTCCTACGAGCAGTACTTC. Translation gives CASSQNIAGGPSSYEQYF.

The CDR3 DNA reads TGTGCCAGCAGTGAAGTCTGGGAGACCCAGTACTTC. Translation gives CASSEVWETQYF. V gene TRBV2 combines with J gene TRBJ2-7; no firm D call. The tail of the sequence fits TRBJ2-5 better, so the J call may be wrong. This CDR3 has 12 residues. CDR1 and CDR2 (germline): SNHLY, FYNNEI.

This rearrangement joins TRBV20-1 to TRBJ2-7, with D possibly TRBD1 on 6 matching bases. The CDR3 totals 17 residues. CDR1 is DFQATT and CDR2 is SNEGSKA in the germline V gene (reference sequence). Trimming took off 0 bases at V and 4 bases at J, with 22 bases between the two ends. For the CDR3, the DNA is TGCAGTGCTAGAGAGGTTCTGTGGCAGGGGAGTTTGTACGAGCAGTACTTC. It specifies CSAREVLWQGSLYEQYF.

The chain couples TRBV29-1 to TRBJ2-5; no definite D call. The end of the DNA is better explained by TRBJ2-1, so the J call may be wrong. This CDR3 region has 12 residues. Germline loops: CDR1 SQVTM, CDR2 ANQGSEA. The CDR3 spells CSVDDPLGEQFF. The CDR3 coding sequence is TGCAGCGTGGATGACCCCTTGGGTGAGCAGTTCTTC.

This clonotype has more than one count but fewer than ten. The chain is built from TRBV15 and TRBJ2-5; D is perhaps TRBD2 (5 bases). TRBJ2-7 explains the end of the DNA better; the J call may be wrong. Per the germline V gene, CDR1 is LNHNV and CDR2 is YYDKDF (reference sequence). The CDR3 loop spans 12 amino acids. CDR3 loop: CATSPAGNEQYF. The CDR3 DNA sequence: TGTGCCACCAGCCCCGCGGGTAACGAGCAGTACTTC.

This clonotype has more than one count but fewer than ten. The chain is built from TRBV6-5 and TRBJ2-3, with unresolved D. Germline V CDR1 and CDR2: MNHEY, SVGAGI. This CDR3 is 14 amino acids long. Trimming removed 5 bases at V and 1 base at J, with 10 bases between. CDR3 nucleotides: TGTGCCAGCAGTCCGAGCCAACGCACAGATACGCAGTATTTT. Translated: CASSPSQRTDTQYF.

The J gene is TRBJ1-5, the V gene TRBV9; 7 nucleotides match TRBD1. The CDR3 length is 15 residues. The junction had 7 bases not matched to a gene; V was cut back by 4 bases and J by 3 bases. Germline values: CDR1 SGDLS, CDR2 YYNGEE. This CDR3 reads CASSSITGVNQPQHF. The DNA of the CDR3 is TGTGCCAGCAGCTCAATCACAGGGGTCAATCAGCCCCAGCATTTT.

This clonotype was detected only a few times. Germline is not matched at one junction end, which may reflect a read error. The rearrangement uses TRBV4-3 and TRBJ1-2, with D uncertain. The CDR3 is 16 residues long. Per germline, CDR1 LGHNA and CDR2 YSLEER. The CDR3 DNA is TGCGCCGGCAGCCGAAGGACCGGCAGCCATCCGGAGGGCTACACCTTC. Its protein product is CAGSRRTGSHPEGYTF.